Following are 8 T cell receptor beta chains from one sample sequenced in a study of PD-1 blockade in classical Hodgkin lymphoma. Each and every patient relapsed after autologous stem cell transplantation, and patients got differing brentuximab vedotin exposure. The protocol was immunoSEQ multiplex PCR, while the TCRdb copy is restricted to in-frame clones and leaves out a portion. The table lists more than 55,000 clones, around 90% of them singletons, with under 7% in the top ten. The sample here was peripheral blood mononuclear cells (PBMCs), taken before the second cycle of nivolumab. Every receptor here comes from a human donor with classical Hodgkin lymphoma.

This clone has only a few counts. V gene TRBV5-1 combines with J gene TRBJ2-1; D is unclear. CDR3 length: 11 residues. The V gene lost 3 bases and the J gene lost 8 bases, with 6 bases spanning the gap. Looked up from germline, CDR1 is SGHRS and CDR2 is YFSETQ. CDR3 sequence reads: CASSSHYEQFF. DNA for the CDR3: TGCGCCAGCAGCTCCCACTATGAGCAGTTCTTC.

The CDR3 is CASSLGQGQPPLHF. CDR3 bases: TGTGCCAGTAGTTTGGGTCAGGGTCAGCCACCCCTCCACTTT. The V and J genes are TRBV19 and TRBJ1-6; tentative D call: TRBD1 (5 bases). CDR3 length: 14 amino acids. Germline lookup yields CDR1 LNHDA and CDR2 SQIVND (reference sequence). V shed 5 bases and J shed 11 bases, with 16 bases lying between them.

The chain couples TRBV27 to TRBJ1-5, with a weak D call TRBD1 (5 bases). The CDR3 contains 15 residues. Trimming left V 5 bases short and J 5 bases short, with 16 bases between. Germline V gene lookup returns CDR1 MNHEY and CDR2 SMNVEV (reference sequence). The CDR3 sequence is CASSPRQGWDQPQHF. CDR3 DNA: TGTGCCAGCAGTCCTCGGCAGGGTTGGGATCAGCCCCAGCATTTT.

The V gene is TRBV5-4, the J gene TRBJ2-7; 7 nucleotides line up with TRBD1. The V gene's germline CDR1 is SGHNT and CDR2 YYREEE (reference sequence). V trimming: 4 bases; J trimming: 1 base; junction bases outside the gene matches: 11. CDR3 length equals 16 residues. DNA for the CDR3: TGTGCCAGCAGCGGGGAACACCGGGACAGATCCTACGAGCAGTACTTC. This translates into CASSGEHRDRSYEQYF.

A single count supports this clone. This sequence joins TRBV7-9 and TRBJ2-7; tentative D call: TRBD2 (7 bases). This CDR3 is built from 17 residues. In germline, CDR1 is SEHNR, CDR2 FQNEAQ (reference sequence). Trimming removed 4 bases at V and 2 bases at J, with 21 bases between. The CDR3: CASSSGGRGRFPYEQYF. The CDR3 DNA reads TGTGCCAGCAGCTCCGGGGGGCGCGGAAGATTCCCCTACGAGCAGTACTTC.

CDR3 in amino acids: CARGGRELFF. In DNA form, the CDR3 reads TGTGCCAGAGGAGGGAGGGAGCTGTTTTTT. The rearrangement links TRBV7-2 to TRBJ2-2; D is possibly TRBD2 (6 bases). Germline-derived CDR1 and CDR2 are SGHTA and FQGNSA. The CDR3 is 10 residues long. V shed 9 bases and J shed 9 bases, with 8 bases lying between them.

J is TRBJ1-4 and V is TRBV5-1; a weak D match, TRBD1 (5 bases). V lost 2 bases and J 7 bases, leaving 12 bases between the germline ends. The CDR3 has 14 residues. The germline V gene has CDR1 SGHRS and CDR2 YFSETQ. The CDR3 DNA reads as TGCGCCAGCAGCTTTTTCGGGGGAGGTGAAAAACTGTTTTTT. Protein: CASSFFGGGEKLFF.

A single count supports this clone. The rearrangement uses TRBV27 and TRBJ2-3; 8 bases are a match to TRBD2. The germline V gene encodes CDR1 MNHEY and CDR2 SMNVEV (reference sequence). CDR3 size: 16 residues. J lost 5 bases, V lost 4 bases, and 11 bases had no gene match. The CDR3, as DNA: TGTGCCAGCAGTTACGAGAGCGGGGGCTGGGGAGATACGCAGTATTTT. Residues: CASSYESGGWGDTQYF.